Only a few counts were recorded for the clone carrying this TCR beta chain. Antigen specificity is unknown. The CDR3 consists of 13 residues. From germline, CDR1 is LNHDA and CDR2 SQIVND (reference sequence). Trimming removed 10 bases from V and 6 bases from J; junction bases left unmatched: 11. The data originate from a study of T-cell memory formation after mild COVID-19. Study-wide results and caveats: Pre-infection memory carried some responding clones, suggesting that cross-reactive memory joined. Clones that contracted from day 15 to 85 were balanced CD4/CD8, while later expanders leaned CD4+. CM and EM subsets held most contracting CD4+ clones; EMRA held CD8+ ones.

TCRalpha and TCRbeta libraries used 5'RACE with constant-segment primers and UMIs. A single record per CDR3 protein comes from TCRdb applying MiXCR to the 5' RACE reads. The data contain about 340,000 distinct CDR3 sequences, about 15% of them singletons. Sequencing was done on a sample of PBMCs or a T cell subset sorted from them (not recorded which). The receptor's source is a man aged 18 to 29 who had mild COVID-19 (a few samples of this study predate the infection). Cell type and time point are not known. V usage is TRBV19 and J usage is TRBJ1-2; 7 bases align to TRBD1. CDR3 sequence (DNA): TGTGCCACCGCACAGGGGATCCGAGATGGCTACACCTTC. It codes for CATAQGIRDGYTF.